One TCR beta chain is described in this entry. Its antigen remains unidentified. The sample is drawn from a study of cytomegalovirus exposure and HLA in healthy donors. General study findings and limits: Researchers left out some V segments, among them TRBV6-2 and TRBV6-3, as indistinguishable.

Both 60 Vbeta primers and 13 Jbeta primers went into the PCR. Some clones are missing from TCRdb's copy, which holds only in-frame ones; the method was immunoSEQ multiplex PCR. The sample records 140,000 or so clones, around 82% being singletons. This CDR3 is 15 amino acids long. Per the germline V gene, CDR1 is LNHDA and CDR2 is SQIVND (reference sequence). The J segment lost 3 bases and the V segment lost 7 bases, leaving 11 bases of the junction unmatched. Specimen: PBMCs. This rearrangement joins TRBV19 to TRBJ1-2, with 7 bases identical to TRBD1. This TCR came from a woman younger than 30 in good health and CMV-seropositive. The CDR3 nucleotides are TGTGCCAGTACCTTACGACAGGGCCTGGACTATGGCTACACCTTC. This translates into CASTLRQGLDYGYTF.